This T cell receptor (beta chain) was sequenced for a study of blood T cell repertoires in COVID-19. Study as a whole: Material from acute and convalescent COVID-19 was sourced from the United States, Italy and Spain. PBMCs, B-cell-depleted T cells, or T cells were the source of the cDNA or gDNA that made up the material.

In the original processing: Reference gene primer amplification gave nucleated cell count estimates. Method: immunoSEQ multiplex PCR; TCRdb's copy keeps in-frame clones and lacks some. Clonal size and the V and J genes are those of that table, whereas D and trimming came from the DNA. Here the sample spans 140,000 to 150,000 clones, around 77% being singletons. The germline V and J ends were trimmed by 1 base and 7 bases, with 13 bases remaining between them. This CDR3 is 14 amino acids long. Germline CDR1 is MNHNS and CDR2 is SASEGT. Sequenced input: peripheral blood. The V and J genes are TRBV6-1 and TRBJ1-1, with D possibly TRBD1 on 6 matching bases. This receptor was taken from a man aged 50-59 years with active or convalescent COVID-19. The CDR3 sequence: CASSEVWGRVEAFF. CDR3 sequence (DNA): TGTGCCAGCAGTGAAGTTTGGGGGCGGGTTGAAGCTTTCTTT.